The 14 T cell receptor beta chains below come from one sample, sequenced in a study of shared clonotypes between healthy human individuals. The assay was immunoSEQ multiplex PCR, and TCRdb's table has in-frame clones only and misses some. Of roughly 2.5 million clones in the sample, 85% to 95% were seen once. The sequenced sample was naive CD4+ T cells sorted from blood. Stated subset: CD45RA+ positively selected. These receptors all come from a man between 18 and 29 years old in good health.

This clone turned up a few times. This CDR3 is also generated by other DNA sequences in the sample. This sequence joins TRBV5-1 and TRBJ2-7; weak D call: TRBD1 (6 bases). The CDR3 has 12 amino acids. Trimming stripped 0 bases from V and 6 bases from J, with 7 bases between. Per the germline V gene, CDR1 is SGHRS and CDR2 is YFSETQ. The CDR3 loop reads CASSLEGGEQYF. The CDR3, as DNA: TGCGCCAGCAGCTTGGAAGGGGGCGAGCAGTACTTC. The full variable domain, completed using reference TRBV5-1 and TRBJ2-7, is KAGVTQTPRYLIKTRGQQVTLSCSPISGHRSVSWYQQTPGQGLQFLFEYFSETQRNKGNFPGRFSGRQFSNSRSEMNVSTLELGDSALYLCASSLEGGEQYFGPGTRLTVT.

The rearrangement joins TRBV10-3 to TRBJ2-7, with D perhaps given as TRBD1 or TRBD2 (5 bases each). The ends were cut back, 7 bases at V and 5 bases at J, with 15 bases in the middle. Germline V gives CDR1 ENHRY, CDR2 SYGVKD. The CDR3 extends over 13 amino acids. Written as DNA, the CDR3 is TGTGCCATCAACCGGGACCTCCGGGACGAGCAGTACTTC. Protein product: CAINRDLRDEQYF.

The gene calls are TRBV18 and TRBJ2-7; D remains unclear. The CDR3 has 15 residues. CDR1 and CDR2 from the germline V gene are KGHSH and LQKENI. V shed 0 bases and J shed 3 bases, with 12 bases lying between them. CDR3 amino acids: CASSPPAHGRYEQYF. Here the CDR3 DNA reads TGTGCCAGCTCACCACCAGCCCACGGGCGCTACGAGCAGTACTTC.

The CDR3: CASSAGNNYEQYF. The DNA for the CDR3 is TGTGCCAGCTCAGCCGGGAACAACTACGAGCAGTACTTC. This chain joins TRBV18 and TRBJ2-5; the D gene is possibly TRBD2 (5 bases). The tail of the sequence fits TRBJ2-7 better, so the J call may be wrong. This CDR3 is built from 13 residues. Germline V lookup: CDR1 KGHSH, CDR2 LQKENI.

The rearrangement joins TRBV5-5 to TRBJ2-2, with TRBD2 matching 12 bases. The CDR3 contains 16 residues. Germline V gene data show CDR1 as SGHKS and CDR2 as YYEKEE (reference sequence). The junction had 4 bases not matched to a gene; V was cut back by 4 bases and J by 3 bases. CDR3 bases: TGTGCCAGCAGCCCTAGCGGGAGGGCCGACACCGGGGAGCTGTTTTTT. Encoded protein: CASSPSGRADTGELFF. Looking up the rest from reference TRBV5-5 and TRBJ2-2 gives the full variable domain: DAGVTQSPTHLIKTRGQQVTLRCSPISGHKSVSWYQQVLGQGPQFIFQYYEKEERGRGNFPDRFSARQFPNYSSELNVNALLLGDSALYLCASSPSGRADTGELFFGEGSRLTVL.

This sequence joins TRBV29-1 and TRBJ2-3; the D gene is possibly TRBD1 (6 bases). The CDR3 consists of 13 residues. Looked up from germline, CDR1 is SQVTM and CDR2 is ANQGSEA. V lost 7 bases to trimming and J lost 1 base, with 12 bases between them. The CDR3 loop is CSAEGDGTDTQYF. CDR3 coding DNA: TGCAGCGCCGAGGGGGATGGCACAGATACGCAGTATTTT.

The CDR3 DNA is TGTGCCAGCAGCTTAACGGGGATCGAGCAGTACTTC. Translating it yields CASSLTGIEQYF. The rearrangement uses TRBV7-2 and TRBJ2-7; a possible D gene is TRBD2 (5 bases). This CDR3 contains 12 residues. Trimming removed 2 bases at V and 6 bases at J, with 8 bases between. Germline V gene lookup returns CDR1 SGHTA and CDR2 FQGNSA.

Worth noting for this clone: In the same sample, other DNA sequences code for this CDR3. This sequence joins TRBV6-5 and TRBJ1-1; 7 positions agree with TRBD1. The CDR3 totals 12 residues. CDR1 MNHEY and CDR2 SVGAGI come from the germline V gene. The J segment lost 8 bases and the V segment lost 6 bases, leaving 6 bases of the junction unmatched. CDR3: CASSLDRVEAFF. The CDR3, as DNA: TGTGCCAGCAGCCTCGACAGGGTCGAAGCTTTCTTT.

The chain is built from TRBV5-5 and TRBJ1-4, with 7 nucleotides matching TRBD1. The germline V gene encodes CDR1 SGHKS and CDR2 YYEKEE (reference sequence). There are 16 residues in the CDR3. V dropped 1 base and J dropped 5; count of bases not matched to a gene: 8. CDR3 sequence reads: CASSLTGTAPNEKLFF. CDR3 nucleotide sequence: TGTGCCAGCAGCTTGACTGGGACAGCCCCCAATGAAAAACTGTTTTTT. Full variable domain (rest looked up from reference TRBV5-5 and TRBJ1-4): DAGVTQSPTHLIKTRGQQVTLRCSPISGHKSVSWYQQVLGQGPQFIFQYYEKEERGRGNFPDRFSARQFPNYSSELNVNALLLGDSALYLCASSLTGTAPNEKLFFGSGTQLSVL.

In regard to this clone: An end of the junction does not agree with germline; a read error may underlie this. This chain connects TRBV19 to TRBJ1-1; maybe TRBD1 (5 bases). Germline CDR1 LNHDA, CDR2 SQIVND (reference sequence). CDR3 size: 14 residues. Here the CDR3 reads CASSLPVGGARLVF. DNA for the CDR3: TGTGCCAGTAGTCTACCCGTCGGAGGGGCGCGTTTAGTCTTT.

CDR3 DNA: TGTGCCAGCAGCCCGCTAGCGGGAGGGCCTGGCAATGAGCAGTTCTTC. Translating gives CASSPLAGGPGNEQFF. The chain combines TRBV11-2 with TRBJ2-1; 12 bases line up with TRBD2. V shed 5 bases and J 6 bases; nucleotides not matched to a gene: 8. This CDR3 has 16 residues. The germline gives CDR1 SGHAT, CDR2 FQNNGV.

This chain uses TRBV19 with TRBJ1-6, with D maybe TRBD1 (5 bases). The CDR3 is made up of 14 amino acids. V dropped 8 bases and J dropped 0 bases, with 8 bases sitting between them. Germline loops: CDR1 LNHDA, CDR2 SQIVND (reference sequence). In DNA form, the CDR3 reads TGTGCCAGTGGGGCTTCCTCCTATAATTCACCCCTCCACTTT. Translating it yields CASGASSYNSPLHF.

J is TRBJ2-2 and V is TRBV28, with 7 bases matching TRBD1. V dropped 4 bases and J dropped 8; count of bases not matched to a gene: 13. The CDR3 extends over 16 amino acids. The germline V gene encodes CDR1 MDHEN and CDR2 SYDVKM. CDR3 amino acids: CASSSRTGVKEGELFF. DNA for the CDR3: TGTGCCAGCAGTTCCCGTACAGGGGTAAAGGAAGGGGAGCTGTTTTTT.

V gene TRBV7-3 combines with J gene TRBJ1-6, with D tentatively TRBD1 (6 bases). This CDR3 region has 15 residues. Trimming took 1 base from V and 5 from J, leaving 9 bases between them. Germline CDR1 and CDR2: SGHTA and FQGTGA. As DNA, the CDR3 is TGTGCCAGCAGCTTAATGGCAGGGGATAATTCACCCCTCCACTTT. It is translated as CASSLMAGDNSPLHF.